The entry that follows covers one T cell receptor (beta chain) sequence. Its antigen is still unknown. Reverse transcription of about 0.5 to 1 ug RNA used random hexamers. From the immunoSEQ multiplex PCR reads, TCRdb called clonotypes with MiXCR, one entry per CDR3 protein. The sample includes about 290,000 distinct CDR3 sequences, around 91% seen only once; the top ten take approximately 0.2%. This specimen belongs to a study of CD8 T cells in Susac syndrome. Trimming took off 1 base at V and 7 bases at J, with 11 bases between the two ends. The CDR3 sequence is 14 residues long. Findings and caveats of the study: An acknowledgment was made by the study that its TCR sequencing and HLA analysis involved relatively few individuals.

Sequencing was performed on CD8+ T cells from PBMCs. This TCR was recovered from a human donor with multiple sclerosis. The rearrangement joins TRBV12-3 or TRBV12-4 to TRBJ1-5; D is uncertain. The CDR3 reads CASSLDGVHQPQHF. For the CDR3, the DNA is TGTGCCAGCAGTTTAGATGGGGTTCACCAGCCCCAGCATTTT.